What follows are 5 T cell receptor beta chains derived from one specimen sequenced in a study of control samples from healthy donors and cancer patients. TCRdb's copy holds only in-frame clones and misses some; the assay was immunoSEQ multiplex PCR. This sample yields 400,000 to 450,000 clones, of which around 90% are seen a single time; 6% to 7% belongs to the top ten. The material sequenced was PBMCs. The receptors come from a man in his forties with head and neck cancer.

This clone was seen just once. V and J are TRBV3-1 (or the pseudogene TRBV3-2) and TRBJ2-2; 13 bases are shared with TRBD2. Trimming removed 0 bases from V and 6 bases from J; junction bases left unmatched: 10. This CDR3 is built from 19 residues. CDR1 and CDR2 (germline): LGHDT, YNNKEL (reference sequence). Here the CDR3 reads CASSQEGLAGISVSGELFF. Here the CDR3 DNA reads TGTGCCAGCAGCCAAGAGGGACTAGCGGGAATTTCAGTTTCCGGGGAGCTGTTTTTT.

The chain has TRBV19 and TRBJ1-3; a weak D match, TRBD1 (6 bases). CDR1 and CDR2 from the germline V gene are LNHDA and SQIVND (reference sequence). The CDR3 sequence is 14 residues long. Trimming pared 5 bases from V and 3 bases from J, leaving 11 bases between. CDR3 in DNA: TGTGCCAGTAGTCTACAGGGCCTTGGAAACACCATATATTTT. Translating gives CASSLQGLGNTIYF.

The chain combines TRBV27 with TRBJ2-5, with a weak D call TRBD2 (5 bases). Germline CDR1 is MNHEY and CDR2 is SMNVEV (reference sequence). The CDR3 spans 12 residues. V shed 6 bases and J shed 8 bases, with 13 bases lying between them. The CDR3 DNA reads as TGTGCCAGCAGCCCGGGCGGAGGTACCCAGTACTTC. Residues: CASSPGGGTQYF.

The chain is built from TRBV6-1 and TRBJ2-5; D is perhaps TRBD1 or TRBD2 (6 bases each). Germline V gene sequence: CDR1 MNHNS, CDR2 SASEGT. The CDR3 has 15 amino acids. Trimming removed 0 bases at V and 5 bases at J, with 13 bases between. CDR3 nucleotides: TGTGCCAGCAGTGAAGCCAGGGGCGGGGCGGAGACCCAGTACTTC. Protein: CASSEARGGAETQYF.

The CDR3 is CASSPEQGTEAFF. The CDR3 DNA is TGTGCCAGCTCACCGGAGCAGGGCACTGAAGCTTTCTTT. The J gene is TRBJ1-1, the V gene TRBV18, with D possibly TRBD1 on 5 matching bases. The germline V gene has CDR1 KGHSH and CDR2 LQKENI. This CDR3 is built from 13 residues. V lost 3 bases and J lost 4, with 9 bases in between.